This T cell receptor (beta chain) was captured by sequencing in a study of shared clonotypes between healthy human individuals. Study details: The plates for each donor numbered three CD4 naive, three CD4 memory, two CD8 naive and one CD8 memory. General study points: The study sampled only blood, and tissue repertoires likely differ.

In the source study's methods: Without quality scores, immunoSEQ junctional reads could not be filtered like full-length reads. Sequenced by immunoSEQ multiplex PCR; TCRdb stores in-frame clones only, minus some. V, J and clone size are those of that table, while D and trimming were read from the DNA. The table has 2 million to 3 million clones, roughly 93% seen once; the top ten hold about 0.34%. The CDR3 runs 18 residues. Trimming at V came to 0 bases and at J to 2 bases, leaving 7 bases not matched to a gene. The germline gives CDR1 MGHRA, CDR2 YSYEKL. As regards this clone: The antigen remains unidentified.

The sequenced sample was naive CD4+ T cells from PBMCs. This sample's subset: CD45RA+ positively selected. The receptor comes from a young man in good health. Some clones in this sample may be carry-over from other donors' samples. The V gene is TRBV4-1, the J gene TRBJ2-3; 11 nucleotides agree with TRBD2. The CDR3 is CASSQELTSGSVTDTQYF. The DNA for the CDR3 is TGCGCCAGCAGCCAAGAATTAACTAGCGGGAGTGTCACAGATACGCAGTATTTT.